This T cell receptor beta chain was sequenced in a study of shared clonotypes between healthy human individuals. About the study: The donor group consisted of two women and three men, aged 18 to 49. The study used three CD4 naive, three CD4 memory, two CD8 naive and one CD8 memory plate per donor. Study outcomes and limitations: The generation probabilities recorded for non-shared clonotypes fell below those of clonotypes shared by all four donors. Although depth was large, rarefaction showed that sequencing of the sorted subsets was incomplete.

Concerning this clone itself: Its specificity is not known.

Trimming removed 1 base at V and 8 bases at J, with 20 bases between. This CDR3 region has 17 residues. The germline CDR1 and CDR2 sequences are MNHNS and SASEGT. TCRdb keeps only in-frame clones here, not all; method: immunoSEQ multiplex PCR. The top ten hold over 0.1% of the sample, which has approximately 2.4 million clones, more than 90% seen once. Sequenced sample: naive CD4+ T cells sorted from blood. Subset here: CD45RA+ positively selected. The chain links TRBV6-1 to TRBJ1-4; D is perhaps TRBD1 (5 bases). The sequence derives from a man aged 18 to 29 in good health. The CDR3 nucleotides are TGTGCCAGCAGTGAAGAGATTTGGGGGAATTTTGAGGAAAAACTGTTTTTT. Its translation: CASSEEIWGNFEEKLFF.